This TCR beta chain was recorded in a study of human T cells and chemical hapten exposure (dated by TCRdb to the early 2020s). In the study overall: For sensitization, 2% DPC in acetone was applied to a 2 cm by 2 cm area of upper inner arm skin. Throughout the roughly 23-week study period, patients were also given weekly therapeutic DPC doses on the scalp. Patch testing was performed on the upper back with Finn chambers containing 0.01% DPC, and the patch tests were scored after 6 days according to International Contact Dermatitis Research Group standards. Alopecia areata with under or over 50% scalp involvement, alopecia totalis and alopecia universalis were represented in the patient cohort, which was mostly female. The libraries were sequenced as a pool, and the TCR yield per sample differed mostly because of small variations in library volumes within the pool. In alopecia patients, the study followed how the peripheral blood TCR repertoire changed in vivo over primary and secondary sensitization to diphenylcyclopropenone (DPC), a hapten. Patient blood was sampled pre-sensitization (week 0) and at 2, 6 and about 24 weeks after DPC sensitization. Twenty-nine alopecia patients gave blood for TCR sequencing at one to four time points (pre-sensitization, 2, 6 and 24 weeks). Study-level results and caveats: Repeated subsampling changed both the strength of the expansion versus patch-test correlation and the threshold at which that correlation became significant. DPC sensitization did not change how many TCRs were above 1 in 1000 frequency, and no evidence was found of alterations in global repertoire structure. Patch test score was positively correlated with the number of PT1 expanded TCRs, with significance at thresholds 8, 16 and 32 but not at 4. Significantly more large CDR3 similarity clusters were formed by expanded TCRs than by pre-sensitization or healthy control sets, consistent with antigen-driven responses. Alopecia, a presumed autoimmune disease, was present in all patients, so the immune response of the patients might differ from that of healthy individuals.

Receptors were amplified or captured by RACE. The sequencing machine was a NextSeq 500. During library preparation, unique molecular identifiers were attached to individual cDNA molecules so that TCRs could be counted in a quantitative, reproducible way. Each blood RNA sample was used to sequence both TCR alpha and TCR beta chains. The original pipeline was this. A median of about 87,000 TCRs per sample was observed, with a range of roughly 20,000 to 750,000. The Decombinator software suite was used to annotate V, J and CDR3 in the TCR reads. Every sample was subsampled to the same number of TCRs (28,000) for the PS versus PT1 abundance plots. TCRs were defined as expanded if absent before sensitization and observed at least eight times at the 2-week time point. The raw public data were reprocessed by TCRdb itself: fastp quality trimming at Q25, MiXCR clonotype calling, in-frame beta chains only. All rows with the same CDR3 protein become a single entry with the most common DNA and genes. The V and J calls follow TCRdb's processing rather than the paper's. The table for this sample lists some 98,000 distinct CDR3 sequences; under 14% of them were counted only once. The ten largest clones capture under 4% of the sample.

The sample's time point label, decoded: pre-sensitization, week 0. According to the study, the label for this sample's treatment or condition signals: therapeutic diphenylcyclopropenone sensitization with weekly scalp DPC. At each patch-test visit, blood was drawn before the patch test was applied. Patients were considered eligible if aged 18 to 70, diagnosed with alopecia and deemed suitable for DPC therapy, and patients were excluded if pregnant. Total RNA was extracted from unfractionated whole blood collected in Tempus Blood RNA tubes. From the germline V gene (reference sequence), CDR1 is SEHNR and CDR2 is FQNEAQ. The junction shows trimming of 5 bases on V and 8 bases on J, and the gene matches do not reach 12 bases of it. Measured from the cysteine to the phenylalanine, the CDR3 is 16 residues long. The kept DNA is CDR3 alone, 48 bases in frame from the first base. The table lists this clonotype with many counts. What antigen it recognizes has not been identified. Base-call qualities are not available, and no considerably larger clone is one nucleotide away.

The sequence joins TRBV7-9 to TRBJ1-1, with TRBD1 identical over 12 junction bases. This clonotype originated in an older woman with alopecia areata. Some clones in this sample may be carry-over from other donors' samples. Sample: whole blood, taken in connection with sensitization to the hapten diphenylcyclopropenone (DPC). The DNA reads TGTGCCAGCAGCCTTGGGACAGGGGGCATTCGTGAGGAAGCTTTCTTT. This yields the protein CASSLGTGGIREEAFF.